Listed below are T cell receptor beta chains from one sample, sequenced in a study of blood T cell repertoires in COVID-19. Sequenced by immunoSEQ multiplex PCR; TCRdb stores in-frame clones only, minus some. The sample has some 250,000 clones, more than 70% seen once. The sequenced sample consisted of peripheral blood. Every receptor here comes from a man older than 75 with acute or convalescent COVID-19. Each CDR3 is given with its conserved first and last residue. Each record gives: D gene, clone size, CDR3 length, J gene, V gene, CDR3 protein, CDR3 DNA. The D gene is left open where the match is weak. Clone size, where shown, is once, few, many, or a class for clones that have expanded.

>-|-|15|TRBJ2-5|TRBV5-1
CASSSGTPNQETQYF
TGCGCCAGCAGCTCCGGGACACCTAACCAAGAGACCCAGTACTTC
>TRBD1|-|15|TRBJ1-5|TRBV28
CASSGATGSSQPQHF
TGTGCCAGCAGTGGAGCGACAGGGTCCTCTCAGCCCCAGCATTTT
>-|few|16|TRBJ1-1|TRBV18
CASSPFLRGGNTEAFF
TGTGCCAGCTCACCATTTCTTCGGGGGGGGAACACTGAAGCTTTCTTT
>TRBD1|few|15|TRBJ1-6|TRBV7-9
CASSLGGTDNSPLHF
TGTGCCAGCAGCTTAGGGGGGACAGATAATTCACCCCTCCACTTT
>TRBD1|-|15|TRBJ2-4|TRBV19
CASRRTGDGKNIQYF
TGTGCCAGTAGGAGGACAGGGGATGGCAAAAACATTCAGTACTTC
>-|-|14|TRBJ1-2|TRBV6-2/TRBV6-3
CASSYDSVGYGYTF
TGTGCCAGCAGTTACGACAGTGTGGGCTATGGCTACACCTTC
>TRBD1|-|15|TRBJ1-4|TRBV5-5
CASSWGTGLGEKLFF
TGTGCCAGCAGCTGGGGGACAGGGCTGGGGGAAAAACTGTTTTTT
>TRBD1|-|14|TRBJ2-3|TRBV27
CASSHGQGTDTQYF
TGTGCCAGCAGTCATGGACAGGGCACAGATACGCAGTATTTT
>-|-|14|TRBJ2-7|TRBV29-1
CSVRGGGLSYEQYF
TGCAGCGTTCGAGGGGGTGGCCTATCCTACGAGCAGTACTTC
>-|-|18|TRBJ1-3|TRBV18
CASSPLSFTPHSGNTIYF
TGTGCCAGCTCACCCCTTTCGTTTACTCCCCACTCTGGAAACACCATATATTTT
>-|-|11|TRBJ2-1|TRBV20-1
CSARSGLEQFF
TGCAGTGCTAGATCAGGGTTAGAGCAGTTCTTC
>TRBD1|-|14|TRBJ2-1|TRBV29-1
CSVEGDYRGREQFF
TGCAGCGTTGAAGGGGACTACAGGGGGCGTGAGCAGTTCTTC
>-|few|14|TRBJ2-6|TRBV6-5
CAAQGGAGANVLTF
TGTGCAGCGCAGGGGGGAGCTGGGGCCAACGTCCTGACTTTC
>-|-|13|TRBJ1-3|TRBV6-2/TRBV6-3
CASGRDSGNTIYF
TGTGCCAGCGGCCGTGACAGTGGAAACACCATATATTTT
>-|-|13|TRBJ1-2|TRBV4-1
CASSQDQVYGYTF
TGCGCCAGCAGCCAAGACCAGGTCTATGGCTACACCTTC
>TRBD1|-|13|TRBJ2-3|TRBV29-1
CSVGGGETDTQYF
TGCAGCGTTGGAGGGGGCGAGACAGATACGCAGTATTTT
>TRBD1|few|16|TRBJ2-3|TRBV10-3
CAIGRFRGRDTDTQYF
TGTGCCATCGGCCGTTTTAGGGGGCGCGATACAGATACGCAGTATTTT
>TRBD1|-|14|TRBJ2-2|TRBV29-1
CSVSGGVSPGELFF
TGCAGCGTCTCAGGGGGCGTGAGCCCCGGGGAGCTGTTTTTT
>TRBD2|-|15|TRBJ2-1|TRBV19
CASSRREPPADEQFF
TGTGCCAGTAGTAGGCGGGAGCCCCCAGCGGATGAGCAGTTCTTC
>TRBD1|-|14|TRBJ2-7|TRBV6-2/TRBV6-3
CASSYSGTGYEQYF
TGTGCCAGCAGTTACTCCGGGACAGGGTACGAGCAGTACTTC
>TRBD1|few|15|TRBJ1-4|TRBV2
CASRLPGQTNEKLFF
TGTGCCAGCAGGCTCCCGGGACAGACTAATGAAAAACTGTTTTTT
>TRBD1|-|15|TRBJ1-4|TRBV18
CASSPGTGNGEKLFF
TGTGCCAGCTCACCAGGGACAGGGAATGGGGAAAAACTGTTTTTT
>-|-|13|TRBJ1-2|TRBV29-1
CSVEGIQARGYTF
TGCAGCGTTGAAGGAATCCAGGCACGAGGCTACACCTTC
>-|-|13|TRBJ1-1|TRBV6-4
CASSLRVDTEAFF
TGTGCCAGCAGCCTCAGGGTCGACACTGAAGCTTTCTTT
>TRBD1|-|15|TRBJ2-6|TRBV18
CASSLDRAGANVLTF
TGTGCCAGCTCACTCGACAGGGCTGGGGCCAACGTCCTGACTTTC
>-|-|13|TRBJ1-2|TRBV5-4
CADSGGGAVGYTF
TGTGCCGATTCCGGGGGGGGCGCGGTTGGCTACACCTTC
>-|-|14|TRBJ2-7|TRBV7-9
CASSFSPISYEQYF
TGTGCCAGCAGCTTTAGTCCGATCTCCTACGAGCAGTACTTC
>-|-|16|TRBJ2-1|TRBV5-1
CASSMELATSYNEQFF
TGCGCCAGCAGCATGGAACTAGCTACTTCCTACAATGAGCAGTTCTTC
>TRBD1|-|15|TRBJ1-5|TRBV11-2
CASSLGQGPLQPQHF
TGTGCCAGCAGCTTAGGACAGGGGCCACTGCAGCCCCAGCATTTT
>-|-|13|TRBJ1-4|TRBV9
CASSRGNYEKLFF
TGTGCCAGCAGCCGGGGTAACTATGAAAAACTGTTTTTT
>TRBD1|-|13|TRBJ1-2|TRBV6-5
CASTLGQYYGYTF
TGTGCCAGCACCTTGGGACAGTACTATGGCTACACCTTC
>-|-|15|TRBJ2-1|TRBV7-2
CASSLVRDAYNEQFF
TGTGCCAGCAGCTTGGTGAGGGATGCCTACAATGAGCAGTTCTTC
>-|few|12|TRBJ2-7|TRBV11-3
CASSPGRGEQYF
TGTGCCAGCAGCCCGGGGCGGGGAGAGCAGTACTTC
>-|-|12|TRBJ2-1|TRBV11-1
CASSRTRYEQFF
TGTGCCAGCAGCCGTACTAGGTATGAGCAGTTCTTC
>TRBD1|-|15|TRBJ1-1|TRBV5-1
CASSLGDREGAEAFF
TGCGCCAGCAGCTTGGGGGACAGGGAGGGCGCTGAAGCTTTCTTT
>TRBD2|-|16|TRBJ2-5|TRBV3-1/TRBV3-2
CASSRGSGGPQETQYF
TGTGCCAGCAGTCGTGGGAGCGGGGGACCTCAAGAGACCCAGTACTTC
>TRBD1|-|16|TRBJ1-6|TRBV10-3
CAISDGQGSRRSPLHF
TGTGCCATCAGTGACGGACAGGGCTCGCGTCGATCACCCCTCCACTTT
>TRBD1|-|13|TRBJ1-2|TRBV6-5
CASSLQGSNGYTF
TGTGCCAGCAGCCTACAGGGGAGCAATGGCTACACCTTC
>TRBD1|-|16|TRBJ1-6|TRBV25-1
CASSYSGTGLRAPLHF
TGTGCCAGCAGTTACTCCGGGACAGGGTTGAGGGCACCCCTCCACTTT
>-|once|10|TRBJ1-2|TRBV29-1
CSVDGPYYTF
TGCAGCGTTGATGGTCCCTACTACACCTTC
>-|-|13|TRBJ2-7|TRBV7-2
CASTLGGVYEQYF
TGTGCCAGCACCCTCGGCGGGGTCTACGAGCAGTACTTC
>-|once|12|TRBJ1-5|TRBV10-3
CAISTGSQPQHF
TGTGCCATCAGTACAGGGAGTCAGCCCCAGCATTTT
>-|-|13|TRBJ2-1|TRBV5-1
CASSPPSGAGQFF
TGCGCCAGCAGCCCACCCTCTGGGGCCGGGCAGTTCTTC
>TRBD1|-|13|TRBJ1-2|TRBV6-4
CASSRGTGSGYTF
TGTGCCAGCAGCAGGGGGACAGGGAGTGGCTACACCTTC
>TRBD1|-|14|TRBJ1-5|TRBV2
CASSVTGGNQPQHF
TGTGCCAGCAGTGTAACAGGGGGCAATCAGCCCCAGCATTTT
>-|-|12|TRBJ2-3|TRBV7-2
CASFQGSDTQYF
TGTGCCAGCTTCCAGGGTTCGGATACGCAGTATTTT
>-|-|15|TRBJ2-3|TRBV5-1
CASSIEAASTDTQYF
TGCGCCAGCAGTATTGAGGCAGCTAGCACAGATACGCAGTATTTT
>TRBD2|-|20|TRBJ2-7|TRBV7-8
CASSLAQVPLAGQGSYEQYF
TGTGCCAGCAGCTTAGCCCAGGTGCCCTTAGCGGGCCAAGGGTCCTACGAGCAGTACTTC
>TRBD1|-|15|TRBJ2-7|TRBV7-2
CASSRRTGGVDEQYF
TGTGCCAGCAGCCGCAGGACAGGGGGTGTTGACGAGCAGTACTTC
>-|-|14|TRBJ1-2|TRBV3-1/TRBV3-2
CASSFQGKGDGYTF
TGTGCCAGCAGCTTCCAGGGGAAGGGTGATGGCTACACCTTC
>TRBD1|-|16|TRBJ1-2|TRBV5-8
CASSSRRGQANYGYTF
TGTGCCAGCAGCTCCCGGAGGGGACAGGCTAACTATGGCTACACCTTC
>TRBD1|-|14|TRBJ2-7|TRBV2
CASRVRQGTYEQYF
TGTGCCAGCAGAGTGAGACAGGGAACCTACGAGCAGTACTTC
>-|-|16|TRBJ1-3|TRBV6-1
CASSEGALGGGNTIYF
TGTGCCAGCAGTGAAGGCGCGTTGGGGGGAGGAAACACCATATATTTT
>-|few|13|TRBJ1-2|TRBV3-1/TRBV3-2
CASSPGQPYGYTF
TGTGCCAGCAGCCCCGGACAGCCTTATGGCTACACCTTC
>-|-|12|TRBJ1-5|TRBV19
CASNPGDQPQHF
TGTGCCAGTAACCCAGGGGATCAGCCCCAGCATTTT
>-|-|13|TRBJ1-5|TRBV7-5
CARSSQGDQPQHF
TGTGCCAGAAGCTCACAGGGGGACCAGCCCCAGCATTTT
>TRBD1|-|15|TRBJ2-7|TRBV5-1
CASSLDRGATYEQYF
TGCGCCAGCAGCTTGGACAGGGGGGCAACCTACGAGCAGTACTTC
>-|-|14|TRBJ1-2|TRBV5-6
CASSLIREGYGYTF
TGTGCCAGCAGCTTGATCAGGGAGGGCTATGGCTACACCTTC
>-|once|15|TRBJ1-6|TRBV3-1/TRBV3-2
CASSQERQRGSPLHF
TGTGCCAGCAGCCAAGAGAGACAGCGGGGTTCACCCCTCCACTTT
>TRBD2|-|15|TRBJ2-2|TRBV11-2
CASSLGLSGAGELFF
TGTGCCAGCAGCTTAGGGCTTAGCGGGGCCGGGGAGCTGTTTTTT